The 24 T cell receptor beta chains given below trace back to one sample, sequenced in a study of blood T cell repertoires in COVID-19. The table came from immunoSEQ multiplex PCR; TCRdb's copy has only in-frame clones and leaves some out. The data show some 200,000 clones, about 80% seen once. Sequencing was performed on PBMCs or T cells enriched from blood (not recorded which). These receptors were collected from a woman aged 45-65 years who had been exposed to COVID-19.

This clone occurred once. The junction and the germline gene differ at one end; a read error may be behind it. The J gene is TRBJ2-7, the V gene TRBV30, with a weak D call TRBD1 (5 bases). Looked up from germline, CDR1 is GTSNPN and CDR2 is SVGIG (reference sequence). The CDR3 contains 12 residues. The CDR3 DNA reads TGTGCCTGGAGTTTTCAGGGCGGCCACCCCCACTTC. Its translation: CAWSFQGGHPHF.

V and J are TRBV7-8 and TRBJ2-1, with 7 bases identical to TRBD2. The CDR3 is made up of 18 amino acids. The germline gives CDR1 SGHVS, CDR2 FQNEAQ. With 0 bases clipped from V and 4 bases from J, the junction kept 12 bases outside the gene matches. This CDR3 reads CASSLAPTRGVLYNEQFF. The CDR3 DNA reads as TGTGCCAGCAGCTTAGCCCCAACCCGGGGGGTCCTATACAATGAGCAGTTCTTC.

The chain joins TRBV7-2 to TRBJ1-2; tentative D call: TRBD1 (6 bases). The CDR3 runs 12 residues. Germline CDR1 and CDR2: SGHTA and FQGNSA. Deletions cut 4 bases from V and 7 bases from J, with 10 bases between. CDR3 nucleotide sequence: TGTGCCAGCAGCTCTAGGGGGTTTGGCTACACCTTC. It codes for CASSSRGFGYTF. Variable domain in full (rest from reference TRBV7-2 and TRBJ1-2): GAGVSQSPSNKVTEKGKDVELRCDPISGHTALYWYRQSLGQGLEFLIYFQGNSAPDKSGLPSDRFSAERTGGSVSTLTIQRTQQEDSAVYLCASSSRGFGYTFGSGTRLTVV.

The rearrangement uses TRBV7-8 and TRBJ1-3; a possible D gene is TRBD1 (5 bases). Trimming left V 3 bases short and J 5 bases short, with 20 bases between. Per the germline V gene, CDR1 is SGHVS and CDR2 is FQNEAQ. The length of the CDR3 is 17 residues. The CDR3 loop is CASSFRAGSRIRNTIYF. CDR3 sequence (DNA): TGTGCCAGCAGCTTTAGGGCAGGGTCCCGAATTCGAAACACCATATATTTT.

The rearrangement links TRBV10-3 to TRBJ1-4, with D possibly being TRBD1 (5 bases). Trimming pared 5 bases from V and 10 bases from J, leaving 17 bases between. CDR3 length equals 14 residues. The V gene's germline CDR1 is ENHRY and CDR2 SYGVKD. The CDR3 here is CAISIAGDGAKLFF. CDR3 bases: TGTGCCATCAGTATTGCGGGGGATGGAGCAAAACTGTTTTTT.

The chain joins TRBV7-8 to TRBJ1-2, with D tentatively TRBD1 (5 bases). V was pared by 1 base and J by 3 bases, with 6 bases between. CDR3 length equals 13 residues. The germline CDR1 and CDR2 sequences are SGHVS and FQNEAQ. The CDR3 sequence is CASSLGGDYGYTF. The CDR3 DNA is TGTGCCAGCAGCTTAGGGGGCGACTATGGCTACACCTTC.

V usage is TRBV24-1 and J usage is TRBJ2-5, with TRBD1 matching 8 bases. There are 15 residues in the CDR3. Germline V gene data show CDR1 as KGHDR and CDR2 as SFDVKD. With V trimmed by 4 bases and J by 5 bases, 8 bases remained unmatched. CDR3 sequence reads: CATSDPTGAGETQYF. CDR3 in DNA: TGTGCCACCAGTGACCCGACAGGGGCAGGCGAGACCCAGTACTTC.

The chain joins TRBV2 to TRBJ1-1; a weak D match, TRBD1 (5 bases). CDR3 size: 11 residues. Germline V CDR1 and CDR2: SNHLY, FYNNEI. Trimming shortened V by 7 bases and J by 5 bases, and 8 bases separated the two germline ends. The CDR3 spells CASTKGTEAFF. CDR3 DNA: TGTGCCAGCACCAAGGGGACTGAAGCTTTCTTT.

There are a few counts of this clone. The V and J genes are TRBV19 and TRBJ1-1; the D gene is possibly TRBD1 (5 bases). The CDR3 has 13 residues. CDR1 is LNHDA, CDR2 SQIVND, per germline (reference sequence). V dropped 6 bases and J dropped 0 bases, with 8 bases sitting between them. This CDR3 reads CASRDIMNTEAFF. Written as DNA, the CDR3 is TGTGCCAGTAGGGACATAATGAACACTGAAGCTTTCTTT.

This chain uses TRBV3-1 (or the pseudogene TRBV3-2) with TRBJ2-5, with D perhaps matching TRBD2 (6 bases). Trimming removed 1 base from V and 7 bases from J, with 10 bases in between. CDR3 length: 13 residues. CDR1 is LGHDT, CDR2 YNNKEL, per germline (reference sequence). CDR3 bases: TGTGCCAGCAGCCAAGGGGTCGGGGGGACCCAGTACTTC. It yields the protein CASSQGVGGTQYF.

The chain carries TRBV10-3 and TRBJ1-6; 7 nucleotides agree with TRBD1. The CDR3 consists of 14 residues. The trim removed 2 bases at V and 9 bases at J, leaving 4 bases unmatched. The germline CDR1 and CDR2 sequences are ENHRY and SYGVKD. As DNA, the CDR3 is TGTGCCATCAGTGAGCAGGGGGAGGTTTCACCCCTCCACTTT. It is translated as CAISEQGEVSPLHF.

This chain joins TRBV10-3 and TRBJ1-1, with 10 bases identical to TRBD1. CDR1 is ENHRY, CDR2 SYGVKD, per germline. J gave up 6 bases and V 2 bases, and 0 bases lay outside the gene matches. This CDR3 contains 13 residues. This chain's CDR3 is CAISEGQGAEAFF. The CDR3 DNA sequence: TGTGCCATCAGTGAGGGACAGGGGGCTGAAGCTTTCTTT.

The gene calls are TRBV11-3 and TRBJ2-3; 7 nucleotides match TRBD2. The V and J ends lost 3 bases and 2 bases, in that order; junction bases with no gene match: 2. Germline V gives CDR1 SGHNT, CDR2 YENEEA. The CDR3 is made up of 14 amino acids. CDR3 bases: TGTGCCAGCAGCTTGGGGGGGGACACAGATACGCAGTATTTT. Translation: CASSLGGDTDTQYF.

The chain links TRBV7-2 to TRBJ2-5, with D tentatively TRBD2 (7 bases). Germline CDR1 reads SGHTA; CDR2 reads FQGNSA. V was shortened by 3 bases and J by 3 bases, with 14 bases between the two germline ends. The CDR3 runs 15 residues. The CDR3 loop reads CASSFTGGPKETQYF. CDR3 DNA: TGTGCCAGCAGCTTTACGGGGGGCCCCAAAGAGACCCAGTACTTC. The full variable domain, its missing parts supplied by reference TRBV7-2 and TRBJ2-5, is GAGVSQSPSNKVTEKGKDVELRCDPISGHTALYWYRQSLGQGLEFLIYFQGNSAPDKSGLPSDRFSAERTGGSVSTLTIQRTQQEDSAVYLCASSFTGGPKETQYFGPGTRLLVL.

This sequence joins TRBV3-1 (or the pseudogene TRBV3-2) and TRBJ2-7; no clear D. CDR3 length: 13 residues. Trimming removed 2 bases at V and 10 bases at J, with 15 bases between. Germline V gives CDR1 LGHDT, CDR2 YNNKEL (reference sequence). The CDR3: CASSQTPATLQYF. The CDR3 DNA reads as TGTGCCAGCAGCCAAACCCCCGCAACCCTACAGTACTTC.

The chain couples TRBV7-9 to TRBJ1-4, with a weak D call TRBD1 (5 bases). Germline CDR1 and CDR2: SEHNR and FQNEAQ (reference sequence). The CDR3 length is 13 residues. V lost 5 bases and J lost 8, with 12 bases in between. The CDR3 DNA is TGTGCCAGCAGCATGGGACTGGGAGAAAAACTGTTTTTT. It codes for CASSMGLGEKLFF.

This rearrangement joins TRBV7-9 to TRBJ1-4, with 10 bases matching TRBD1. The ends lost 1 base at V and 6 bases at J; junction bases unmatched: 2. CDR3 length equals 15 residues. Germline V gives CDR1 SEHNR, CDR2 FQNEAQ (reference sequence). CDR3 sequence reads: CASSLEGTGDEKLFF. CDR3 nucleotides: TGTGCCAGCAGCTTAGAGGGGACAGGGGATGAAAAACTGTTTTTT. The full variable domain, rest sourced from reference TRBV7-9 and TRBJ1-4, is DTGVSQNPRHKITKRGQNVTFRCDPISEHNRLYWYRQTLGQGPEFLTYFQNEAQLEKSRLLSDRFSAERPKGSFSTLEIQRTEQGDSAMYLCASSLEGTGDEKLFFGSGTQLSVL.

The V gene is TRBV14, the J gene TRBJ2-7, with 10 bases matching TRBD1. The CDR3 is 15 amino acids. Trimming removed 4 bases from V and 2 bases from J; junction bases left unmatched: 5. The germline V gene has CDR1 SGHDN and CDR2 FVKESK. The CDR3 region has the DNA TGTGCCAGCAGCCTCCGGGGACAGGGGACCTACGAGCAGTACTTC. Translating it yields CASSLRGQGTYEQYF.

The chain recombines TRBV10-3 with TRBJ2-7, with 9 positions matching TRBD1. The V gene end was trimmed by 0 bases and the J gene end by 7 bases; junction bases not matched to a gene: 7. The CDR3 has 15 amino acids. Germline assignment: CDR1 ENHRY and CDR2 SYGVKD. This chain's CDR3 is CAISESGGQGGEQYF. In DNA, the CDR3 is TGTGCCATCAGTGAGTCTGGGGGACAGGGAGGAGAGCAGTACTTC.

V gene TRBV5-4 combines with J gene TRBJ1-1, with D tentatively TRBD1 (5 bases). Germline CDR1 is SGHNT and CDR2 is YYREEE (reference sequence). The CDR3 spans 17 residues. V was shortened by 0 bases and J by 6 bases, with 21 bases between the two germline ends. CDR3 nucleotide sequence: TGTGCCAGCAGCTTGGAGTCGGGGGTAATAAGGATCTCTGAAGCTTTCTTT. Protein sequence: CASSLESGVIRISEAFF.

The V and J genes are TRBV12-3 or TRBV12-4 and TRBJ1-1; D not resolved. Trimming cost V 3 bases and J 8 bases, with 10 bases left between them. The CDR3 is 12 residues long. The CDR3 loop is CASSLTEREAFF. DNA for the CDR3: TGTGCCAGCAGTTTGACCGAGCGGGAAGCTTTCTTT.

The rearrangement uses TRBV18 and TRBJ1-3; D possibly corresponds to TRBD1 (5 bases). Germline values: CDR1 KGHSH, CDR2 LQKENI. The CDR3 totals 15 residues. Trimming took 3 bases from V and 4 from J, leaving 13 bases between them. CDR3 in amino acids: CASSPSNGGGNTIYF. CDR3 nucleotides: TGTGCCAGCTCACCCTCGAACGGGGGAGGAAACACCATATATTTT.

CDR3 nucleotides: TGTGCCAGCAGCCCCGTTCGGGGAATCCACAATGAGCAGTTCTTC. This gives the protein CASSPVRGIHNEQFF. The genes are TRBV11-2 and TRBJ2-1; a weak D match, TRBD2 (5 bases). Trimming stripped 5 bases from V and 5 bases from J, with 16 bases between. The V gene's germline CDR1 is SGHAT and CDR2 FQNNGV. The CDR3 totals 15 residues.

V is TRBV5-1 and J is TRBJ1-1; D is possibly TRBD1 (5 bases). The ends were cut back, 0 bases at V and 4 bases at J, with 10 bases in the middle. Germline assignment: CDR1 SGHRS and CDR2 YFSETQ. The CDR3 runs to 14 residues. The CDR3 nucleotides read TGCGCCAGCAGCTTGGGACAGCGTGTCACTGAAGCTTTCTTT. It encodes CASSLGQRVTEAFF.